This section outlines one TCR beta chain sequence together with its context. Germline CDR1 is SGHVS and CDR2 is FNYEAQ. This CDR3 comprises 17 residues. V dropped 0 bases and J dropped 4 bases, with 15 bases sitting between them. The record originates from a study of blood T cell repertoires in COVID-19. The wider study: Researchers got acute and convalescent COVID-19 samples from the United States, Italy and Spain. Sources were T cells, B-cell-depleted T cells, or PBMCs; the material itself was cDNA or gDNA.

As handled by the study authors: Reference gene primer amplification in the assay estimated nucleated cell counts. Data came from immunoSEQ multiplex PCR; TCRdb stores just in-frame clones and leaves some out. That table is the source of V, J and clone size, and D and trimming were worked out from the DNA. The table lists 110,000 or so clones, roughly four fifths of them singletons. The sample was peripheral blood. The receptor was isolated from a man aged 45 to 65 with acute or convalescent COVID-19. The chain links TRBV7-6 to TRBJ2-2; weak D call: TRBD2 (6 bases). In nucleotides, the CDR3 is TGTGCCAGCAGCTTAGCTAGGCCTAGCGCGGGCACCGGGGAGCTGTTTTTT. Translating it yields CASSLARPSAGTGELFF.